This T cell receptor (beta chain) was recovered during a study of blood T cell repertoires in COVID-19. Some clones are missing from TCRdb's copy, which holds only in-frame ones; the method was immunoSEQ multiplex PCR. The sample yields 200,000 to 250,000 clones, approximately 91% seen once. Trimming removed 10 bases at V and 2 bases at J, with 15 bases between. Germline CDR1 and CDR2: ENHRY and SYGVKD. The CDR3 extends over 14 amino acids. This receptor was identified in a man aged 45-65 years with COVID-19, enrolled during active disease. The genes are TRBV10-3 and TRBJ1-5, with TRBD1 as a possible D gene (6 bases). The sequenced sample was peripheral blood. CDR3 in amino acids: CASKRGFGNQPQHF. CDR3 sequence (DNA): TGTGCCAGCAAAAGGGGGTTTGGCAATCAGCCCCAGCATTTT.